The 28 T cell receptor beta chains presented below share a single source sample, sequenced in a study of shared clonotypes between healthy human individuals. The method was immunoSEQ multiplex PCR; TCRdb's version includes in-frame clones alone and lacks a portion of them. Of more than 2,000,000 clones listed, around 94% are singletons. Input material: naive CD4+ T cells sorted from blood. Subset defined: CD45RA+ positively selected. The source of these receptors is a man aged 18 to 29 in good health.

In its sample, this clone was seen once. This sample includes further DNA sequences coding for the same CDR3. The chain recombines TRBV30 with TRBJ2-2; the D is unclear. CDR1 and CDR2 (germline): GTSNPN, SVGIG (reference sequence). The V and J ends lost 0 bases and 1 base respectively, with 6 bases between them. This CDR3 spans 14 amino acids. CDR3 DNA sequence: TGTGCCTGGAGTGTCGGGCTGAACACCGGGGAGCTGTTTTTT. Protein sequence: CAWSVGLNTGELFF.

This clone was detected a few times. This chain links TRBV9 with TRBJ1-1; TRBD1 might be the D (5 bases). The CDR3 is 16 amino acids. Germline values: CDR1 SGDLS, CDR2 YYNGEE. V gave up 0 bases and J gave up 1 base, with 13 bases separating them. The CDR3 protein is CASSVVGPGTNTEAFF. Here the CDR3 DNA reads TGTGCCAGCAGCGTAGTTGGGCCAGGGACGAACACTGAAGCTTTCTTT.

The genes are TRBV6-1 and TRBJ1-5; D is unclear. Germline CDR1 is MNHNS and CDR2 is SASEGT. Trimming removed 5 bases from V and 0 bases from J, with 5 bases in between. The CDR3 loop spans 13 amino acids. CDR3 protein: CASSRNSNQPQHF. The CDR3 DNA reads as TGTGCCAGCAGTAGAAATAGCAATCAGCCCCAGCATTTT.

The chain employs TRBV6-1 and TRBJ2-7, with D possibly being TRBD1 (5 bases). Looked up from germline, CDR1 is MNHNS and CDR2 is SASEGT. Deletions cut 2 bases from V and 1 base from J, with 12 bases between. This CDR3 contains 15 residues. The CDR3 DNA reads TGTGCCAGCAGTGAACCAGGGCTCTCTTCCTACGAGCAGTACTTC. Its translation: CASSEPGLSSYEQYF.

The V and J genes are TRBV19 and TRBJ2-5; 9 bases fit TRBD1. CDR1 and CDR2 (germline): LNHDA, SQIVND (reference sequence). V lost 5 bases to trimming and J lost 5 bases; unmatched junction nucleotides: 6. The CDR3 has 14 residues. The CDR3 protein is CASSPGQGRETQYF. In DNA, the CDR3 is TGTGCCAGTAGTCCGGGACAGGGCCGGGAGACCCAGTACTTC.

V and J are TRBV2 and TRBJ2-3; no definite D call. Trimming took 9 bases from V and 1 from J, leaving 11 bases between them. Germline V gene sequence: CDR1 SNHLY, CDR2 FYNNEI. The CDR3 contains 13 residues. The CDR3 spells CASLKVRTDTQYF. The DNA of the CDR3 is TGTGCCAGTCTCAAGGTCCGCACAGATACGCAGTATTTT.

The rearrangement links TRBV5-1 to TRBJ2-7; D is uncertain. Per the germline V gene, CDR1 is SGHRS and CDR2 is YFSETQ. The length of the CDR3 is 14 residues. V gave up 0 bases and J gave up 2 bases, with 9 bases separating them. CDR3 in amino acids: CASSLEPPAYEQYF. In DNA, the CDR3 is TGCGCCAGCAGCTTGGAGCCACCAGCCTACGAGCAGTACTTC.

The chain has TRBV25-1 and TRBJ1-2, with 7 bases identical to TRBD1. The germline gives CDR1 MGHDK, CDR2 SYGVNS. There are 15 residues in the CDR3. V gave up 4 bases and J gave up 0 bases; unmatched junction bases: 5. This CDR3 reads CASSGRTGANYGYTF. As DNA, the CDR3 is TGTGCCAGCAGTGGCCGGACAGGAGCTAACTATGGCTACACCTTC.

The gene calls are TRBV30 and TRBJ2-5; possible D gene TRBD2, 5 bases. Between the trimmed V and J ends, which lost 2 bases and 1 base, there was a span of 14 bases. Germline lookup yields CDR1 GTSNPN and CDR2 SVGIG (reference sequence). This CDR3 is built from 15 residues. CDR3 DNA sequence: TGTGCCTGGAGTCCCGACGTACTAGGCCAAGAGACCCAGTACTTC. This codes for CAWSPDVLGQETQYF.

This chain connects TRBV6-1 to TRBJ2-6; no clear D gene. There are 15 residues in the CDR3. Trimming stripped 7 bases from V and 0 bases from J, with 10 bases between. The germline CDR1 and CDR2 sequences are MNHNS and SASEGT. In DNA form, the CDR3 reads TGTGCCAGCAACGTTGATTCCTCTGGGGCCAACGTCCTGACTTTC. Encoded protein: CASNVDSSGANVLTF.

The gene calls are TRBV5-1 and TRBJ1-1, with D perhaps matching TRBD1 (5 bases). Germline assignment: CDR1 SGHRS and CDR2 YFSETQ. The CDR3 spans 14 residues. Trimming took 2 bases from V and 1 from J, leaving 9 bases between them. The CDR3 loop reads CASSLRDGNTEAFF. DNA of the CDR3: TGCGCCAGCAGCTTAAGGGACGGGAACACTGAAGCTTTCTTT.

This clone showed up just a few times. The chain recombines TRBV5-1 with TRBJ1-2; TRBD1 might be the D (5 bases). From germline, CDR1 is SGHRS and CDR2 YFSETQ. Deletions cut 4 bases from V and 3 bases from J, with 13 bases between. The CDR3 totals 14 residues. The CDR3 loop reads CASSRYGTDYGYTF. The CDR3 coding sequence is TGCGCCAGCAGCCGGTACGGGACGGACTATGGCTACACCTTC.

V and J are TRBV7-9 and TRBJ2-4; the match to TRBD1 covers 8 bases. V dropped 5 bases and J dropped 1; count of bases not matched to a gene: 13. This CDR3 has 18 residues. The V gene's germline CDR1 is SEHNR and CDR2 FQNEAQ (reference sequence). The CDR3 sequence is CASSPVAGGVWAKNIQYF. CDR3 sequence (DNA): TGTGCCAGCAGCCCGGTGGCAGGGGGCGTTTGGGCCAAAAACATTCAGTACTTC.

This chain uses TRBV28 with TRBJ1-2, with 9 bases fitting TRBD1. V gave up 6 bases and J gave up 7 bases; unmatched junction bases: 9. CDR3 length equals 14 residues. The germline gives CDR1 MDHEN, CDR2 SYDVKM. The CDR3 is CASSDRGAALGYTF. In DNA, the CDR3 is TGTGCCAGCAGCGACAGGGGGGCGGCCCTTGGCTACACCTTC.

This clone appeared a single time. This rearrangement joins TRBV6-1 to TRBJ1-1; maybe TRBD1 (6 bases). The CDR3 runs to 14 residues. Per germline, CDR1 MNHNS and CDR2 SASEGT. Trimming removed 8 bases at V and 5 bases at J, with 18 bases between. The DNA for the CDR3 is TGTGCCAGCGTACAAGGGGGGGCTGGTACTGAAGCTTTCTTT. Translation gives CASVQGGAGTEAFF.

The chain has TRBV30 and TRBJ2-7; maybe TRBD1 (6 bases). The CDR3 has 12 amino acids. The germline CDR1 and CDR2 sequences are GTSNPN and SVGIG (reference sequence). V lost 4 bases, J lost 7 bases, and 14 bases lay in between. CDR3 loop: CAWTPGAREQYF. The CDR3 coding sequence is TGTGCCTGGACCCCAGGGGCTCGGGAGCAGTACTTC.

The CDR3 protein is CASSLGTGGYGYTF. The CDR3 DNA is TGTGCCAGCAGCCTGGGGACAGGGGGCTATGGCTACACCTTC. V gene TRBV2 combines with J gene TRBJ1-2, with 11 bases fitting TRBD1. CDR1 SNHLY and CDR2 FYNNEI come from the germline V gene. With V trimmed by 6 bases and J by 4 bases, 4 bases remained unmatched. CDR3 length: 14 residues.

The rearrangement links TRBV9 to TRBJ1-6; D may be TRBD1 (5 bases). Per the germline V gene, CDR1 is SGDLS and CDR2 is YYNGEE. V lost 0 bases, J lost 5 bases, and 12 bases lay in between. The CDR3 length is 16 residues. The CDR3 DNA follows: TGTGCCAGCAGCGTAGCGGCAGGGCGAGATAATTCACCCCTCCACTTT. Translated, it gives CASSVAAGRDNSPLHF.

V is TRBV4-2 and J is TRBJ1-2; unclear D gene. The CDR3 has 13 residues. In germline, CDR1 is LGHNA, CDR2 YNFKEQ. V lost 0 bases to trimming and J lost 8 bases, with 10 bases between them. This CDR3 reads CASSQDRWAGYTF. The CDR3 DNA sequence: TGTGCCAGCAGCCAAGACCGGTGGGCGGGCTACACCTTC.

This chain connects TRBV6-1 to TRBJ1-2; D remains ambiguous. The CDR3 runs to 12 residues. CDR1 is MNHNS, CDR2 SASEGT, per germline. V was cut by 8 bases and J by 5 bases, with 12 bases left in between. For the CDR3, the DNA is TGTGCCAGCTACTTATTAGGGTATGGCTACACCTTC. It translates to CASYLLGYGYTF.

V is TRBV18 and J is TRBJ1-6, with TRBD1 identical over 7 bases. The CDR3 runs to 15 residues. Losses at the gene ends were 3 bases for V and 5 bases for J; bases not matched to a gene: 4. CDR1 is KGHSH and CDR2 is LQKENI in the germline V gene. The CDR3 coding sequence is TGTGCCAGCTCACCTGAGGGACAGAATAATTCACCCCTCCACTTT. This codes for CASSPEGQNNSPLHF.

This rearrangement joins TRBV18 to TRBJ2-7; TRBD2 aligns across 7 bases. V lost 5 bases, J lost 13 bases, and 11 bases stayed unmatched. The CDR3 spans 12 residues. Germline V gives CDR1 KGHSH, CDR2 LQKENI. CDR3: CASSTRGESSYF. The DNA for the CDR3 is TGTGCCAGCTCAACCCGGGGGGAGTCCTCATACTTC. Variable domain in full (rest from reference TRBV18 and TRBJ2-7): NAGVMQNPRHLVRRRGQEARLRCSPMKGHSHVYWYRQLPEEGLKFMVYLQKENIIDESGMPKERFSAEFPKEGPSILRIQQVVRGDSAAYFCASSTRGESSYFGPGTRLTVT.

The chain is built from TRBV11-2 and TRBJ2-1; tentative D call: TRBD2 (6 bases). Germline CDR1 SGHAT, CDR2 FQNNGV. This CDR3 contains 19 residues. V dropped 1 base and J dropped 5 bases, with 24 bases sitting between them. The CDR3 is CASSLVMGLLINRDNEQFF. Here the CDR3 DNA reads TGTGCCAGCAGCTTAGTTATGGGACTCCTTATCAATCGGGACAATGAGCAGTTCTTC.

V and J are TRBV2 and TRBJ1-6; D unresolved. Looked up from germline, CDR1 is SNHLY and CDR2 is FYNNEI. The CDR3 has 13 residues. The V gene lost 2 bases and the J gene lost 7 bases, with 6 bases spanning the gap. CDR3: CASSEQLNSPLHF. The CDR3 coding sequence is TGTGCCAGCAGTGAACAACTCAATTCACCCCTCCACTTT.

As for this clone: Different DNA sequences within this sample yield the same CDR3. J is TRBJ1-2 and V is TRBV7-9; the match to TRBD1 covers 9 bases. CDR1 and CDR2 from the germline V gene are SEHNR and FQNEAQ (reference sequence). V gave up 1 base and J gave up 4 bases; unmatched junction bases: 1. This CDR3 region has 14 residues. The CDR3 DNA is TGTGCCAGCAGCTTAGGACAGGGGGTCTATGGCTACACCTTC. This gives the protein CASSLGQGVYGYTF.

J is TRBJ1-5 and V is TRBV4-1; 9 bases are shared with TRBD1. CDR3 length equals 17 residues. After removal of 0 bases from V and 6 bases from J, the junction contained 9 bases not matched to a gene. CDR1 and CDR2 from the germline V gene are MGHRA and YSYEKL. CDR3 nucleotides: TGCGCCAGCAGCCAAGATGGGGGACAGGGTAGGAGTCAGCCCCAGCATTTT. Protein sequence: CASSQDGGQGRSQPQHF.

V is TRBV4-1 and J is TRBJ2-5, with 14 bases matching TRBD2. V trimming: 3 bases; J trimming: 5 bases; junction bases outside the gene matches: 5. This CDR3 contains 16 residues. Germline values: CDR1 MGHRA, CDR2 YSYEKL. The CDR3 nucleotides read TGCGCCAGCAGCCAGGAAGGACTAGCGGGAGGTGAGACCCAGTACTTC. It translates to CASSQEGLAGGETQYF.

This chain joins TRBV21-1 and TRBJ2-7; the DNA was not compared with TRBD1, the D call given in the table. TRBV21-1 constitutes a pseudogene. The CDR3 loop spans 18 amino acids. CDR3 in DNA: TGTGCCAGCAGCAAAGAGGTTAAGGCGACAGGGATTCTCTACGAGCAGTACTTC. Protein: CASSKEVKATGILYEQYF.